This T cell receptor beta chain was sequenced during a study of cytomegalovirus exposure and HLA in healthy donors. About the study: An earlier analysis found 100 million or so unique TCR beta sequences from approximately 190 million T cells. Regarding the study as a whole: High sensitivity and specificity were reportedly achieved when the classifier diagnosed cytomegalovirus status. A link between a missense DCLRE1C variant and TCR beta V- and J-gene trimming emerged from a later analysis.

13 Jbeta primers and 60 Vbeta primers were used for the PCR. Method: immunoSEQ multiplex PCR; TCRdb's copy keeps in-frame clones and lacks some. This table has approximately 150,000 clones, 65% to 90% appearing once. J lost 4 bases, V lost 6 bases, and 6 bases had no gene match. The germline gives CDR1 KGHSH, CDR2 LQKENI. The CDR3 length is 15 residues. This clone has a single count. The antigen is not known. This chain joins TRBV18 and TRBJ2-2; 9 bases line up with TRBD1. The sample comprised PBMCs. The TCR was taken from a woman in her twenties or thirties in good health and CMV-seronegative. CDR3 amino acids: CASSIRDRVTGELFF. In DNA form, the CDR3 reads TGTGCCAGCTCGATAAGGGACAGGGTCACCGGGGAGCTGTTTTTT.